These T cell receptor beta chains were read from a single sample in a study of shared clonotypes between healthy human individuals. Here immunoSEQ multiplex PCR was the method, and the copy in TCRdb shows in-frame clones only, minus some. The sample contains some 2,100,000 clones, about 92% of which appear only once. The sequenced material came from naive CD8+ T cells from PBMCs. The receptor source for this set is a young man in good health. Some clones in this sample may be carry-over from other donors' samples. Each CDR3 is given with its conserved first and last residue. The D gene is left open where the match is weak. Clone size appears in some rows only: once, few, many, or a class for an expanded clone.

j_gene: TRBJ2-7; d_gene: TRBD1; len: 15; v_gene: TRBV5-1; abundance: NA; CDR3aa: CASTMDRAASYEQYF; CDR3nt: TGCGCCAGCACCATGGACAGGGCCGCCTCCTACGAGCAGTACTTC
j_gene: TRBJ2-5; d_gene: NA; len: 15; v_gene: TRBV7-6; abundance: NA; CDR3aa: CASSLGSLGQETQYF; CDR3nt: TGTGCCAGCAGCTTGGGGAGTCTTGGGCAAGAGACCCAGTACTTC
j_gene: TRBJ1-6; d_gene: NA; len: 15; v_gene: TRBV7-8; abundance: NA; CDR3aa: CASSLVGRGNSPLHF; CDR3nt: TGTGCCAGCAGCTTAGTTGGGCGTGGTAATTCACCCCTCCACTTT
j_gene: TRBJ1-1; d_gene: NA; len: 13; v_gene: TRBV19; abundance: NA; CDR3aa: CASSPGTWTEAFF; CDR3nt: TGTGCCAGTAGTCCCGGGACCTGGACTGAAGCTTTCTTT
j_gene: TRBJ2-7; d_gene: TRBD1; len: 14; v_gene: TRBV7-9; abundance: NA; CDR3aa: CASSLVTTGDEQYF; CDR3nt: TGTGCCAGCAGCTTAGTAACGACAGGGGACGAGCAGTACTTC
j_gene: TRBJ2-3; d_gene: NA; len: 16; v_gene: TRBV5-8; abundance: NA; CDR3aa: CASSWAAGVGTDTQYF; CDR3nt: TGTGCCAGCAGCTGGGCCGCGGGCGTCGGGACAGATACGCAGTATTTT
j_gene: TRBJ2-1; d_gene: NA; len: 11; v_gene: TRBV15; abundance: NA; CDR3aa: CATREYNEQFF; CDR3nt: TGTGCCACCAGAGAATACAATGAGCAGTTCTTC
j_gene: TRBJ2-7; d_gene: NA; len: 13; v_gene: TRBV6-5; abundance: NA; CDR3aa: CASRYRAHYEQYF; CDR3nt: TGTGCCAGCAGGTATCGGGCCCACTACGAGCAGTACTTC
j_gene: TRBJ2-7; d_gene: TRBD1; len: 17; v_gene: TRBV27; abundance: NA; CDR3aa: CASSMYGAGQGIYEQYF; CDR3nt: TGTGCCAGCTCCATGTATGGCGCGGGACAGGGAATCTACGAGCAGTACTTC
j_gene: TRBJ2-3; d_gene: TRBD2; len: 15; v_gene: TRBV27; abundance: NA; CDR3aa: CASSRTSGTRDTQYF; CDR3nt: TGTGCCAGCAGTCGCACTAGCGGGACTCGGGATACGCAGTATTTT
j_gene: TRBJ1-1; d_gene: NA; len: 16; v_gene: TRBV10-3; abundance: NA; CDR3aa: CAISDRGQTPNTEAFF; CDR3nt: TGTGCCATCAGTGACCGCGGACAGACACCGAACACTGAAGCTTTCTTT
j_gene: TRBJ2-1; d_gene: TRBD2; len: 18; v_gene: TRBV7-9; abundance: NA; CDR3aa: CASSRAGTSGMQDHEQFF; CDR3nt: TGTGCCAGCAGCCGAGCCGGGACTAGCGGGATGCAAGATCATGAGCAGTTCTTC
j_gene: TRBJ2-7; d_gene: NA; len: 16; v_gene: TRBV9; abundance: NA; CDR3aa: CASSVGSGTGSYEQYF; CDR3nt: TGTGCCAGCAGCGTAGGATCCGGGACGGGTTCCTACGAGCAGTACTTC
j_gene: TRBJ2-3; d_gene: TRBD2; len: 17; v_gene: TRBV29-1; abundance: NA; CDR3aa: CSVVWTSGVTSTDTQYF; CDR3nt: TGCAGCGTTGTCTGGACTAGCGGAGTAACTAGCACAGATACGCAGTATTTT
j_gene: TRBJ2-2; d_gene: TRBD2; len: 15; v_gene: TRBV29-1; abundance: NA; CDR3aa: CSVTGTSEGTGELFF; CDR3nt: TGCAGCGTTACGGGGACTAGCGAGGGCACCGGGGAGCTGTTTTTT
j_gene: TRBJ2-2; d_gene: NA; len: 16; v_gene: TRBV7-9; abundance: NA; CDR3aa: CASSLRKGRDTGELFF; CDR3nt: TGTGCCAGCAGCTTAAGGAAGGGAAGGGACACCGGGGAGCTGTTTTTT
j_gene: TRBJ2-6; d_gene: NA; len: 13; v_gene: TRBV27; abundance: NA; CDR3aa: CASSPYGANVLTF; CDR3nt: TGTGCCAGCAGTCCTTATGGGGCCAACGTCCTGACTTTC
j_gene: TRBJ1-2; d_gene: NA; len: 14; v_gene: TRBV15; abundance: NA; CDR3aa: CATSREQQALGYTF; CDR3nt: TGTGCCACCAGCAGAGAACAACAGGCCCTTGGCTACACCTTC
j_gene: TRBJ2-3; d_gene: TRBD1; len: 15; v_gene: TRBV5-6; abundance: NA; CDR3aa: CASSLGTGGSDTQYF; CDR3nt: TGTGCCAGCAGTCTCGGGACAGGGGGCTCAGATACGCAGTATTTT
j_gene: TRBJ2-1; d_gene: TRBD2; len: 15; v_gene: TRBV9; abundance: NA; CDR3aa: CASNGLADSYNEQFF; CDR3nt: TGTGCCAGCAACGGACTAGCGGACTCCTACAATGAGCAGTTCTTC
j_gene: TRBJ2-1; d_gene: NA; len: 15; v_gene: TRBV19; abundance: NA; CDR3aa: CASSDSLPSLNEQFF; CDR3nt: TGTGCCAGTAGTGACAGTCTTCCCTCCCTCAATGAGCAGTTCTTC
j_gene: TRBJ2-7; d_gene: NA; len: 14; v_gene: TRBV6-1; abundance: NA; CDR3aa: CASSEEGRPYEQYF; CDR3nt: TGTGCCAGCAGTGAAGAGGGGCGTCCCTACGAGCAGTACTTC
j_gene: TRBJ2-6; d_gene: TRBD1; len: 16; v_gene: TRBV29-1; abundance: once; CDR3aa: CSVVPGQNSGANVLTF; CDR3nt: TGCAGCGTTGTGCCGGGACAGAACTCTGGGGCCAACGTCCTGACTTTC
j_gene: TRBJ2-2; d_gene: NA; len: 14; v_gene: TRBV7-2; abundance: NA; CDR3aa: CASSATRGGGELFF; CDR3nt: TGTGCCAGCAGCGCCACAAGGGGGGGCGGGGAGCTGTTTTTT
j_gene: TRBJ1-2; d_gene: NA; len: 14; v_gene: TRBV7-9; abundance: NA; CDR3aa: CASSLERGNHGYTF; CDR3nt: TGTGCCAGCAGCTTAGAGAGAGGAAACCATGGCTACACCTTC
j_gene: TRBJ2-1; d_gene: TRBD2; len: 19; v_gene: TRBV7-9; abundance: NA; CDR3aa: CASSSGGGEPSGRLNEQFF; CDR3nt: TGTGCCAGCAGCTCAGGGGGCGGGGAACCTAGCGGGAGGCTAAATGAGCAGTTCTTC
j_gene: TRBJ1-2; d_gene: NA; len: 15; v_gene: TRBV9; abundance: NA; CDR3aa: CASSLSGGANYGYTF; CDR3nt: TGTGCCAGCAGCCTCTCCGGGGGGGCTAACTATGGCTACACCTTC
j_gene: TRBJ2-6; d_gene: NA; len: 15; v_gene: TRBV2; abundance: once; CDR3aa: CASRKDQGRANVLTF; CDR3nt: TGTGCCAGCAGAAAGGACCAGGGGAGGGCCAACGTCCTGACTTTC
j_gene: TRBJ1-2; d_gene: NA; len: 16; v_gene: TRBV5-6; abundance: NA; CDR3aa: CASSLRLAQGNYGYTF; CDR3nt: TGTGCCAGCAGCTTGAGGTTGGCGCAGGGGAACTATGGCTACACCTTC
j_gene: TRBJ1-2; d_gene: NA; len: 14; v_gene: TRBV19; abundance: NA; CDR3aa: CASSHLQGLYGYTF; CDR3nt: TGTGCCAGTAGCCATCTCCAGGGACTCTATGGCTACACCTTC
j_gene: TRBJ2-5; d_gene: NA; len: 14; v_gene: TRBV28; abundance: NA; CDR3aa: CASSLQGLQETQYF; CDR3nt: TGTGCCAGCAGCCTACAGGGACTCCAAGAGACCCAGTACTTC
j_gene: TRBJ1-6; d_gene: TRBD1; len: 15; v_gene: TRBV5-1; abundance: once; CDR3aa: CASSPGTDYNSPLHF; CDR3nt: TGCGCCAGCAGCCCGGGGACAGATTATAATTCACCCCTCCACTTT
j_gene: TRBJ2-7; d_gene: NA; len: 16; v_gene: TRBV7-9; abundance: NA; CDR3aa: CASSSYGTLDPYEQYF; CDR3nt: TGTGCCAGCAGCTCCTACGGGACGCTGGACCCCTACGAGCAGTACTTC
j_gene: TRBJ2-1; d_gene: NA; len: 14; v_gene: TRBV11-2; abundance: NA; CDR3aa: CASSFSGADNEQFF; CDR3nt: TGTGCCAGCAGCTTCTCGGGAGCCGACAATGAGCAGTTCTTC
j_gene: TRBJ2-2; d_gene: TRBD2; len: 16; v_gene: TRBV4-3; abundance: NA; CDR3aa: CASSPGSGSFSGELFF; CDR3nt: TGCGCCAGCAGTCCCGGCAGCGGGAGTTTCTCCGGGGAGCTGTTTTTT
j_gene: TRBJ1-2; d_gene: NA; len: 15; v_gene: TRBV6-4; abundance: NA; CDR3aa: CASSETGDPNYGYTF; CDR3nt: TGTGCCAGCAGTGAAACAGGAGACCCTAACTATGGCTACACCTTC
j_gene: TRBJ1-4; d_gene: NA; len: 14; v_gene: TRBV27; abundance: NA; CDR3aa: CASSFDPTNEKLFF; CDR3nt: TGTGCCAGCAGTTTTGATCCAACTAATGAAAAACTGTTTTTT
j_gene: TRBJ2-7; d_gene: NA; len: 16; v_gene: TRBV19; abundance: NA; CDR3aa: CASSIGFTTHSYEQYF; CDR3nt: TGTGCCAGTAGTATCGGCTTCACGACTCACTCCTACGAGCAGTACTTC
j_gene: TRBJ2-2; d_gene: NA; len: 15; v_gene: TRBV27; abundance: NA; CDR3aa: CASSQPRGATGELFF; CDR3nt: TGTGCCAGCAGCCAACCCAGGGGGGCCACCGGGGAGCTGTTTTTT